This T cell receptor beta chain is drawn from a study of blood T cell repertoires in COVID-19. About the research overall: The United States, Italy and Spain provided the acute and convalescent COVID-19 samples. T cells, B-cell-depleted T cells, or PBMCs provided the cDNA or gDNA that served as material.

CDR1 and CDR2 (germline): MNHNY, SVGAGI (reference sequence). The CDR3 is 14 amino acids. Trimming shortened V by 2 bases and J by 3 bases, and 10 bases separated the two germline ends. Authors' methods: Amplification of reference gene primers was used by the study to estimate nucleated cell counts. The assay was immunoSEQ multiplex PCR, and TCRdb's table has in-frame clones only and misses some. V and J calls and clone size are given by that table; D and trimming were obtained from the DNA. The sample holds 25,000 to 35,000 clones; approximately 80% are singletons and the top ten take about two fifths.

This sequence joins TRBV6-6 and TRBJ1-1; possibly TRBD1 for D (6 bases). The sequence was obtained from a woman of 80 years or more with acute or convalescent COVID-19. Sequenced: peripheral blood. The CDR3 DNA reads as TGTGCCAGCAGTTACAGGGGGTCTGACACTGAAGCTTTCTTT. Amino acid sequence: CASSYRGSDTEAFF.